The 20 T cell receptor beta chains below were found in one sample sequenced in a study of cytomegalovirus exposure and HLA in healthy donors. It was with 60 Vbeta and 13 Jbeta primers that the PCR ran. Some clones are missing from TCRdb's copy, which holds only in-frame ones; the method was immunoSEQ multiplex PCR. The top ten clones hold roughly 4% of a sample with fewer than 110,000 clones, approximately 76% of them seen once. The material sequenced was PBMCs. The source of these receptors is a middle-aged man in good health and CMV-seronegative.

The gene calls are TRBV18 and TRBJ2-3, with TRBD2 as a possible D gene (5 bases). With 1 base removed from V and 0 bases from J, the gap between germline ends came to 11 bases. Germline loops: CDR1 KGHSH, CDR2 LQKENI. The CDR3 is 16 residues long. The CDR3 DNA reads as TGTGCCAGCTCACCACGGGAGATATCTAGCACAGATACGCAGTATTTT. Translated: CASSPREISSTDTQYF. The entire variable domain, with the rest obtained from reference TRBV18 and TRBJ2-3, is as follows: NAGVMQNPRHLVRRRGQEARLRCSPMKGHSHVYWYRQLPEEGLKFMVYLQKENIIDESGMPKERFSAEFPKEGPSILRIQQVVRGDSAAYFCASSPREISSTDTQYFGPGTRLTVL.

This chain links TRBV27 with TRBJ1-1; no reliable D call. V was shortened by 2 bases and J by 5 bases, with 12 bases between the two germline ends. Germline V gene lookup returns CDR1 MNHEY and CDR2 SMNVEV (reference sequence). The CDR3 runs to 14 residues. The CDR3 DNA sequence: TGTGCCAGCAGTTTAAGCTTGCCCGCGACTGAAGCTTTCTTT. Translated: CASSLSLPATEAFF.

The chain couples TRBV6-4 to TRBJ2-1, with D tentatively TRBD1 (6 bases). The germline CDR1 and CDR2 sequences are MRHNA and SNTAGT. The CDR3 consists of 13 residues. V was trimmed by 0 bases and J by 9 bases, leaving 9 bases between them. CDR3: CASSDSWGREQFF. In DNA form, the CDR3 reads TGTGCCAGCAGTGACTCTTGGGGGCGTGAGCAGTTCTTC.

The chain has TRBV30 and TRBJ2-3; perhaps TRBD2 as D (5 bases). Deletions cut 7 bases from V and 0 bases from J, with 14 bases between. CDR1 GTSNPN and CDR2 SVGIG come from the germline V gene (reference sequence). This CDR3 has 14 amino acids. CDR3 bases: TGTGCCTCCAAGAGGGCAGGCAGCACAGATACGCAGTATTTT. Its translation is CASKRAGSTDTQYF.

The chain uses TRBV18 and TRBJ1-1; D gene uncertain. CDR1 and CDR2 (germline): KGHSH, LQKENI. Between the trimmed V and J ends, which lost 2 bases and 1 base, there was a span of 8 bases. The CDR3 loop spans 14 amino acids. CDR3: CASSPSWRNTEAFF. In DNA form, the CDR3 reads TGTGCCAGCTCACCATCTTGGAGGAACACTGAAGCTTTCTTT. Complete variable domain (other parts from reference TRBV18 and TRBJ1-1): NAGVMQNPRHLVRRRGQEARLRCSPMKGHSHVYWYRQLPEEGLKFMVYLQKENIIDESGMPKERFSAEFPKEGPSILRIQQVVRGDSAAYFCASSPSWRNTEAFFGQGTRLTVV.

The rearrangement links TRBV7-3 to TRBJ2-3; 11 nucleotides align to TRBD2. This CDR3 has 17 amino acids. The germline gives CDR1 SGHTA, CDR2 FQGTGA. V gave up 4 bases and J gave up 2 bases; unmatched junction bases: 8. The CDR3 DNA is TGTGCCAGCAGCTCCGGGACTAGCGGAATCCACACAGATACGCAGTATTTT. Translating gives CASSSGTSGIHTDTQYF.

J is TRBJ2-1 and V is TRBV6-6; TRBD1 matches 7 bases. The CDR3 is 13 residues long. The V segment lost 8 bases and the J segment 5 bases; nucleotides outside the gene matches: 6. Per the germline V gene, CDR1 is MNHNY and CDR2 is SVGAGI (reference sequence). The CDR3 spells CASSRQGNNEQFF. CDR3 in DNA: TGTGCCAGCTCACGACAGGGAAACAATGAGCAGTTCTTC.

This sequence joins TRBV7-9 and TRBJ1-3, with unresolved D. The ends were cut back, 4 bases at V and 5 bases at J, with 9 bases in the middle. This CDR3 has 13 residues. Germline assignment: CDR1 SEHNR and CDR2 FQNEAQ (reference sequence). The CDR3 spells CASSSVGRNTIYF. The CDR3 nucleotides read TGTGCCAGCAGCTCGGTCGGGAGAAACACCATATATTTT.

The chain combines TRBV27 with TRBJ2-1, with D perhaps matching TRBD2 (5 bases). Germline V CDR1 and CDR2: MNHEY, SMNVEV (reference sequence). The CDR3 contains 13 residues. Trimming shortened V by 3 bases and J by 3 bases, and 6 bases separated the two germline ends. CDR3 loop: CASSFGVYNEQFF. CDR3 DNA: TGTGCCAGCAGTTTCGGGGTCTACAATGAGCAGTTCTTC.

The chain recombines TRBV29-1 with TRBJ1-2, with 7 bases that match TRBD1. The germline CDR1 and CDR2 sequences are SQVTM and ANQGSEA. The CDR3 runs 13 residues. Losses at the gene ends were 7 bases for V and 4 bases for J; bases not matched to a gene: 9. The CDR3 region is CSAGGGRGYGYTF. For the CDR3, the DNA is TGCAGCGCTGGAGGGGGCCGGGGCTATGGCTACACCTTC.

This clone was counted between two and nine times. The gene calls are TRBV7-2 and TRBJ1-3; D is undetermined. The CDR3 consists of 13 residues. V gave up 1 base and J gave up 3 bases, with 4 bases separating them. From germline, CDR1 is SGHTA and CDR2 FQGNSA. CDR3 residues: CASSLGSGNTIYF. The DNA for the CDR3 is TGTGCCAGCAGCTTAGGCAGTGGAAACACCATATATTTT.

The chain recombines TRBV11-3 with TRBJ1-2; TRBD1 is a possible D gene (5 bases). Germline CDR1 and CDR2: SGHNT and YENEEA. This CDR3 spans 13 amino acids. V was pared by 3 bases and J by 4 bases, with 9 bases between. Written as DNA, the CDR3 is TGTGCCAGCAGCTTTACGGGGGGCTATGGCTACACCTTC. This translates into CASSFTGGYGYTF. The full variable domain, its missing parts supplied by reference TRBV11-3 and TRBJ1-2, is EAGVVQSPRYKIIEKKQPVAFWCNPISGHNTLYWYLQNLGQGPELLIRYENEEAVDDSQLPKDRFSAERLKGVDSTLKIQPAELGDSAVYLCASSFTGGYGYTFGSGTRLTVV.

V and J are TRBV29-1 and TRBJ2-3, with D possibly TRBD2 on 7 matching bases. V lost 2 bases and J 4 bases, leaving 10 bases between the germline ends. Per germline, CDR1 SQVTM and CDR2 ANQGSEA. This CDR3 is built from 13 residues. The CDR3 here is CSVEPGGPDTQYF. The CDR3 DNA is TGCAGCGTTGAACCGGGGGGCCCAGATACGCAGTATTTT.

The chain has TRBV15 and TRBJ1-2, with a tentative D call TRBD1 (5 bases). Germline CDR1 LNHNV, CDR2 YYDKDF (reference sequence). V lost 0 bases and J lost 5, with 10 bases in between. This CDR3 is 14 amino acids long. CDR3 sequence: CATSREARVYGYTF. DNA for the CDR3: TGTGCCACCAGCAGAGAAGCCAGGGTATATGGCTACACCTTC.

The chain links TRBV29-1 to TRBJ2-5; 7 bases align to TRBD2. Germline CDR1 SQVTM, CDR2 ANQGSEA. There are 12 residues in the CDR3. Trimming removed 4 bases from V and 4 bases from J; junction bases left unmatched: 3. The CDR3 spells CSVVGGGETQYF. The DNA of the CDR3 is TGCAGCGTTGTTGGGGGGGGAGAGACCCAGTACTTC.

The CDR3 reads CASSLGVWRVNYGYTF. CDR3 nucleotide sequence: TGTGCCAGCAGCTTGGGTGTTTGGCGGGTCAACTATGGCTACACCTTC. J is TRBJ1-2 and V is TRBV11-2; D is uncertain. The CDR3 is 16 amino acids. V was clipped by 3 bases and J by 2 bases, with 16 bases between them. Germline V gene sequence: CDR1 SGHAT, CDR2 FQNNGV.

The J gene is TRBJ2-3, the V gene TRBV7-2; D unclear. The CDR3 loop spans 14 amino acids. V shed 1 base and J shed 4 bases, with 9 bases lying between them. CDR1 and CDR2 (germline): SGHTA, FQGNSA. This CDR3 reads CASSLVLHSDTQYF. The DNA of the CDR3 is TGTGCCAGCAGCTTAGTCCTCCACTCAGATACGCAGTATTTT.

The chain links TRBV6-5 to TRBJ2-7; D perhaps matches TRBD1 (6 bases). The length of the CDR3 is 14 residues. Trimming stripped 3 bases from V and 4 bases from J, with 13 bases between. Germline CDR1 reads MNHEY; CDR2 reads SVGAGI. The CDR3 nucleotides read TGTGCCAGCAGTTATCTTTTCCAGGGGTACGAGCAGTACTTC. The encoded protein is CASSYLFQGYEQYF.

This rearrangement joins TRBV28 to TRBJ1-2; perhaps TRBD1 as D (6 bases). CDR3 size: 12 residues. Germline V lookup: CDR1 MDHEN, CDR2 SYDVKM. V lost 6 bases and J lost 8, with 13 bases in between. The CDR3 region has the DNA TGTGCCAGCAGCTGGGGGGGCGGAGGCTACACCTTC. It translates to CASSWGGGGYTF.

The gene calls are TRBV9 and TRBJ1-1; no reliable D call. The germline V gene encodes CDR1 SGDLS and CDR2 YYNGEE. V lost 0 bases, J lost 4 bases, and 16 bases lay in between. The CDR3 consists of 16 residues. The CDR3, as DNA: TGTGCCAGCAGCGTAGTCTCCCTTCGGGTCGGCACTGAAGCTTTCTTT. Translation gives CASSVVSLRVGTEAFF.